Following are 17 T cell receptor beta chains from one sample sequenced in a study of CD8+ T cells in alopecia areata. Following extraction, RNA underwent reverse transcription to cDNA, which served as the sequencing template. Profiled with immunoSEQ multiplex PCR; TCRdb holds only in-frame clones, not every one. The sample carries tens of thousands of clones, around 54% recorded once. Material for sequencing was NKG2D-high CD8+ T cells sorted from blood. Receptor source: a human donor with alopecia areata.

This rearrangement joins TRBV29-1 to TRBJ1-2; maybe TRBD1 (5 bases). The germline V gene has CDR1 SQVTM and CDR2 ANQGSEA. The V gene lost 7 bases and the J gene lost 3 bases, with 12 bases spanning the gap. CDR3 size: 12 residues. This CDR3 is CSGAGGDYGYTF. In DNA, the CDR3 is TGCAGCGGGGCAGGAGGGGACTATGGCTACACCTTC.

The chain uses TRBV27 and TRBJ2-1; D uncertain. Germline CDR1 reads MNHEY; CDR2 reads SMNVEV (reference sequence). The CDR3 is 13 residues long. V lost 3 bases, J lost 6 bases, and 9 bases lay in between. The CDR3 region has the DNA TGTGCCAGCAGTTTGCTCCCCACCAATGAGCAGTTCTTC. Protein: CASSLLPTNEQFF.

CDR3 coding DNA: TGCAGCGTTGAGTTAGGGGGACAGGTGTACAATGAGCAGTTCTTC. This encodes CSVELGGQVYNEQFF. The chain employs TRBV29-1 and TRBJ2-1; 8 bases line up with TRBD1. There are 15 residues in the CDR3. Per germline, CDR1 SQVTM and CDR2 ANQGSEA. V shed 3 bases and J 4 bases; nucleotides not matched to a gene: 8.

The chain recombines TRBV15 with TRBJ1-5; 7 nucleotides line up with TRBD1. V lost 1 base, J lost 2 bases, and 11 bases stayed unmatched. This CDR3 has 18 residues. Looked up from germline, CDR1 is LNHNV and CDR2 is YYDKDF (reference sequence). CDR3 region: CATSRASNTGDGNQPQHF. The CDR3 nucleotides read TGTGCCACCAGCAGAGCCTCCAATACAGGGGATGGCAATCAGCCCCAGCATTTT.

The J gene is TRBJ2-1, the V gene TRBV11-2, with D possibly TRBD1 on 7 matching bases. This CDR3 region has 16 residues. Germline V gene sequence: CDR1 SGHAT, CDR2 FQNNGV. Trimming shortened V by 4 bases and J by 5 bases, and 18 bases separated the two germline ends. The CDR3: CASSSPLEGANNEQFF. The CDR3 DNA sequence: TGTGCCAGCAGCTCACCCTTGGAGGGGGCCAACAATGAGCAGTTCTTC.

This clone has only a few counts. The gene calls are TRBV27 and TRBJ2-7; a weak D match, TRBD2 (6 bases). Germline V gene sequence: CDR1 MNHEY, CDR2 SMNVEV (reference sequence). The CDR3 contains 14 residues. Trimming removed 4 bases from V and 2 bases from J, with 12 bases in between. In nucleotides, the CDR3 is TGTGCCAGCAGTTCTTGGACTAATACCTACGAGCAGTACTTC. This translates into CASSSWTNTYEQYF.

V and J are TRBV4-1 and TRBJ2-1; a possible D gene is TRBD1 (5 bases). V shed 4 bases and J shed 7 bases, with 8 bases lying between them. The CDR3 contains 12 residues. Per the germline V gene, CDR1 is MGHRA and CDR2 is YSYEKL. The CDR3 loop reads CASSRTRNEQFF. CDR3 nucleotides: TGCGCCAGCAGCCGGACACGTAATGAGCAGTTCTTC.

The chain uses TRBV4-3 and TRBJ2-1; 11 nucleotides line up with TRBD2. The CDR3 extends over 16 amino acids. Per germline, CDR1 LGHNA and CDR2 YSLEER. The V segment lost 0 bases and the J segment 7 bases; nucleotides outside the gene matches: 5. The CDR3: CASSQEIAGGRNEQFF. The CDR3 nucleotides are TGCGCCAGCAGCCAAGAAATAGCGGGAGGGCGTAATGAGCAGTTCTTC.

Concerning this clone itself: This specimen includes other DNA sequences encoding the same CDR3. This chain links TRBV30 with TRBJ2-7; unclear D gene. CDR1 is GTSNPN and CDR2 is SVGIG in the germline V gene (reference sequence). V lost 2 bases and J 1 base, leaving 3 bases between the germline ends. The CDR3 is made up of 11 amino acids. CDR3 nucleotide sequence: TGTGCCTGGAGTTCTTCCTACGAGCAGTACTTC. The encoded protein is CAWSSSYEQYF.

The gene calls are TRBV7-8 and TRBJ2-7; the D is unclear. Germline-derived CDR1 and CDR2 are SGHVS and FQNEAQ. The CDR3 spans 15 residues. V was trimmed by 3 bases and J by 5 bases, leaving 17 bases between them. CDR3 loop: CASSFGPGRGDEQYF. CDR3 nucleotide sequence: TGTGCCAGCAGCTTTGGACCGGGCCGAGGAGACGAGCAGTACTTC.

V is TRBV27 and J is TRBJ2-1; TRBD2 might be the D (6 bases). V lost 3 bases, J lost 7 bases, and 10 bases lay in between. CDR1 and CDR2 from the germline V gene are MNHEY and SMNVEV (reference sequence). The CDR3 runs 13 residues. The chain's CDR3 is CASSLGRGNEQFF. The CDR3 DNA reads TGTGCCAGCAGTTTGGGCCGGGGGAATGAGCAGTTCTTC.

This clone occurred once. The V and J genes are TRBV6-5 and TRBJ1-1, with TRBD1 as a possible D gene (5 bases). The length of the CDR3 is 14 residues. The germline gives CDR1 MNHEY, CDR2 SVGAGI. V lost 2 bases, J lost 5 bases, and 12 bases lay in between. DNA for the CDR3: TGTGCCAGCAGTTACCTAGGGACGGGGACTGAAGCTTTCTTT. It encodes CASSYLGTGTEAFF.

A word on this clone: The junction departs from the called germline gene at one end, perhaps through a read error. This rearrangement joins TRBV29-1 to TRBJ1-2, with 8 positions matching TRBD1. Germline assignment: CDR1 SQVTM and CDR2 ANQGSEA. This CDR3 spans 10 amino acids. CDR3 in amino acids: CSVEARTGFF. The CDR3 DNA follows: TGCAGCGTTGAAGCCCGGACAGGGTTTTTC. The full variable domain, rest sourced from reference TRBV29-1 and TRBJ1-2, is SAVISQKPSRDICQRGTSLTIQCQVDSQVTMMFWYRQQPGQSLTLIATANQGSEATYESGFVIDKFPISRPNLTFSTLTVSNMSPEDSSIYLCSVEARTGFFGSGTRLTVV.

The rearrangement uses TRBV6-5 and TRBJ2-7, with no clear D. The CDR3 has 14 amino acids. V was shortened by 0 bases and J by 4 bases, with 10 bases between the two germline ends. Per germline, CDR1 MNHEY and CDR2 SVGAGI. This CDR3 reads CASSYSPDQYEQYF. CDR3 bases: TGTGCCAGCAGTTACTCCCCGGACCAATACGAGCAGTACTTC.

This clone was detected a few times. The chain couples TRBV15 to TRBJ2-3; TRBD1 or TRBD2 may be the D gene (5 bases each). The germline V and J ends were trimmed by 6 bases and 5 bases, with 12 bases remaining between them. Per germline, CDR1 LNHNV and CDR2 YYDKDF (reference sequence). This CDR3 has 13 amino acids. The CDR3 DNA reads TGTGCCACCAGGGTAAGGGACGGAGATACGCAGTATTTT. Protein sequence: CATRVRDGDTQYF. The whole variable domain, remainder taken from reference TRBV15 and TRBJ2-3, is DAMVIQNPRYQVTQFGKPVTLSCSQTLNHNVMYWYQQKSSQAPKLLFHYYDKDFNNEADTPDNFQSRRPNTSFCFLDIRSPGLGDTAMYLCATRVRDGDTQYFGPGTRLTVL.

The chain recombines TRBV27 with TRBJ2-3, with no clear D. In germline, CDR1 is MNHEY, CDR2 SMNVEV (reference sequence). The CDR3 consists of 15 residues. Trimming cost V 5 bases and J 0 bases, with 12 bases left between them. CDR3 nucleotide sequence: TGTGCCAGCAGTCCGCAGAGTTCTAGCACAGATACGCAGTATTTT. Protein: CASSPQSSSTDTQYF.

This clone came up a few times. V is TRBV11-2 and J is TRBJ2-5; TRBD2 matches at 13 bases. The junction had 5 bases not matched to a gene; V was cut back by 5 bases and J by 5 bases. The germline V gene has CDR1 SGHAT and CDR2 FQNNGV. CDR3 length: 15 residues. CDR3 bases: TGTGCCAGCAGCCCAACTAGCGGGGGGGTGGAGACCCAGTACTTC. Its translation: CASSPTSGGVETQYF.